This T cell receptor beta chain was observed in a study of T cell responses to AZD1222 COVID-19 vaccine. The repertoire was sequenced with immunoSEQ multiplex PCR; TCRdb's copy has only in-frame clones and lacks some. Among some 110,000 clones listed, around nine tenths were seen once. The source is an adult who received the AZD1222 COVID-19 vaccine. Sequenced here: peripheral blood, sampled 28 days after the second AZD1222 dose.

The CDR3 DNA sequence: TGTGCCAGCAGATCCGGGGGAGCGGCGAGCATTCAGTACTTC. This codes for CASRSGGAASIQYF. V gene TRBV6-5 combines with J gene TRBJ2-4, with a weak D call TRBD2 (6 bases). V was pared by 6 bases and J by 9 bases, with 18 bases between. The CDR3 length is 14 residues. Germline CDR1 is MNHEY and CDR2 is SVGAGI.